These 28 T cell receptor beta chains came from one sample sequenced in a study of T-cell reconstitution after alpha-beta-depleted transplantation in children. Unique molecular identifiers were incorporated during preparation of the TCRbeta library. One entry per CDR3 protein, called by TCRdb with MiXCR from the PCR reads. The repertoire has approximately 640,000 distinct CDR3 sequences, approximately 15% of them found once; the top ten carry 0.8% to 1.1%. The material sequenced was PBMCs from the stem cell graft donor, taken from the stem cell graft. These receptors all stem from a human donor who donated a stem cell graft to a child with acute myeloid leukemia.

V is TRBV7-9 and J is TRBJ2-7, with D possibly TRBD2 on 6 matching bases. V was trimmed by 1 base and J by 3 bases, leaving 19 bases between them. Germline-derived CDR1 and CDR2 are SEHNR and FQNEAQ (reference sequence). The CDR3 extends over 17 amino acids. The chain's CDR3 is CASSLGDSGRGNYEQYF. Here the CDR3 DNA reads TGTGCCAGCAGCTTAGGGGACTCTGGAAGGGGCAACTACGAGCAGTACTTC.

This clonotype was counted ten times or more. The chain is built from TRBV20-1 and TRBJ1-5; possible D gene TRBD1, 5 bases. Germline assignment: CDR1 DFQATT and CDR2 SNEGSKA (reference sequence). Trimming removed 4 bases at V and 1 base at J, with 8 bases between. CDR3 length: 13 residues. Written as DNA, the CDR3 is TGCAGTGCTAAGGGGCAGAGCAATCAGCCCCAGCATTTT. It is translated as CSAKGQSNQPQHF.

V gene TRBV5-1 combines with J gene TRBJ2-3, with 11 bases matching TRBD2. The V and J ends lost 0 bases and 3 bases, in that order; junction bases with no gene match: 9. Germline V gene data show CDR1 as SGHRS and CDR2 as YFSETQ. The CDR3 has 18 amino acids. Here the CDR3 DNA reads TGCGCCAGCAGCTTGGTGACTAGCGGGGCCGGGAGGACAGATACGCAGTATTTT. Its protein is CASSLVTSGAGRTDTQYF.

The table lists this clonotype with many counts. The chain combines TRBV20-1 with TRBJ1-5; D remains unclear. The CDR3 consists of 14 residues. Germline CDR1 and CDR2: DFQATT and SNEGSKA (reference sequence). Trimming took 1 base from V and 1 from J, leaving 8 bases between them. The CDR3 spells CSARVGRSNQPQHF. The DNA for the CDR3 is TGCAGTGCTAGAGTTGGGCGGAGCAATCAGCCCCAGCATTTT.

This chain joins TRBV7-6 and TRBJ2-3; unclear D gene. Trimming shortened V by 3 bases and J by 1 base, and 8 bases separated the two germline ends. The CDR3 runs to 14 residues. The V gene's germline CDR1 is SGHVS and CDR2 FNYEAQ. The CDR3 loop reads CASSFFPGTDTQYF. The DNA for the CDR3 is TGTGCCAGCAGCTTTTTTCCGGGCACAGATACGCAGTATTTT.

This clonotype was detected ten times or more. J is TRBJ1-1 and V is TRBV20-1, with 12 bases lining up with TRBD1. Germline trimming cut 6 bases from V and 7 bases from J; bases unmatched to any gene: 12. The CDR3 consists of 15 residues. Germline CDR1 reads DFQATT; CDR2 reads SNEGSKA (reference sequence). This chain's CDR3 is CSAHTGTGGGGEAFF. The DNA for the CDR3 is TGCAGTGCCCACACCGGGACAGGGGGCGGGGGTGAAGCTTTCTTT.

This clonotype came up a few times. The genes are TRBV7-3 and TRBJ2-1; D gene unclear. Trimming removed 5 bases from V and 0 bases from J, with 8 bases in between. The length of the CDR3 is 14 residues. The germline CDR1 and CDR2 sequences are SGHTA and FQGTGA. CDR3 in amino acids: CASSPQSSYNEQFF. The DNA for the CDR3 is TGTGCCAGCAGCCCACAGAGCTCCTACAATGAGCAGTTCTTC.

The chain is built from TRBV7-9 and TRBJ1-4, with 7 bases matching TRBD1. The CDR3 is made up of 15 amino acids. Germline V gives CDR1 SEHNR, CDR2 FQNEAQ (reference sequence). The V and J ends lost 5 bases and 8 bases, in that order; junction bases with no gene match: 11. Here the CDR3 reads CASSHLTGRVEKLFF. CDR3 DNA sequence: TGTGCCAGCAGCCATTTGACAGGGAGAGTCGAAAAACTGTTTTTT.

This clonotype was picked up many times. The V gene is TRBV20-1, the J gene TRBJ2-1; perhaps TRBD2 as D (6 bases). The germline gives CDR1 DFQATT, CDR2 SNEGSKA (reference sequence). Trimming left V 1 base short and J 2 bases short, with 12 bases between. This CDR3 is built from 15 residues. DNA for the CDR3: TGCAGTGCTAGAGTGGGGGGTCCCACCTACAATGAGCAGTTCTTC. This translates into CSARVGGPTYNEQFF.

This clonotype occurred many times. The V gene is TRBV6-4, the J gene TRBJ2-1; D could derive from TRBD1 or TRBD2 (6 bases each). Trimming pared 1 base from V and 0 bases from J, leaving 10 bases between. CDR3 length: 16 amino acids. Germline V gene sequence: CDR1 MRHNA, CDR2 SNTAGT. The CDR3 bases are TGTGCCAGCAGTGACTTAGGGGGGAGCTCCTACAATGAGCAGTTCTTC. Its protein product is CASSDLGGSSYNEQFF.

This clonotype was detected only a few times. The J gene is TRBJ2-1, the V gene TRBV7-9, with TRBD1 as a possible D gene (6 bases). Per the germline V gene, CDR1 is SEHNR and CDR2 is FQNEAQ (reference sequence). The CDR3 contains 13 residues. V was trimmed by 5 bases and J by 9 bases, leaving 14 bases between them. In nucleotides, the CDR3 is TGTGCCAGCAGCGACCCACAGGGCGGTGAGCAGTTCTTC. Translation gives CASSDPQGGEQFF.

This clonotype occurred many times. The chain combines TRBV29-1 with TRBJ2-2; D remains ambiguous. V lost 3 bases to trimming and J lost 4 bases, with 3 bases between them. This CDR3 comprises 11 residues. Germline V CDR1 and CDR2: SQVTM, ANQGSEA. CDR3 residues: CSVEVTGELFF. The CDR3 nucleotides are TGCAGCGTTGAGGTCACCGGGGAGCTGTTTTTT.

This clonotype has a handful of counts. The V call is TRBV7-2, the J call TRBJ1-5; 7 bases are shared with TRBD1. The V segment lost 1 base and the J segment 5 bases; nucleotides outside the gene matches: 5. CDR3 length: 15 amino acids. Germline V gene data show CDR1 as SGHTA and CDR2 as FQGNSA. CDR3 in amino acids: CASSLVGGADQPQHF. The CDR3 DNA is TGTGCCAGCAGCTTAGTAGGGGGCGCCGATCAGCCCCAGCATTTT.

This sequence joins TRBV18 and TRBJ1-2; D not certain. The CDR3 extends over 13 amino acids. The germline CDR1 and CDR2 sequences are KGHSH and LQKENI. Trimming left V 0 bases short and J 7 bases short, with 9 bases between. DNA of the CDR3: TGTGCCAGCTCACCACCTGAACGGGGTGGCTACACCTTC. It encodes CASSPPERGGYTF.

This clonotype was seen at least ten times. This rearrangement joins TRBV24-1 to TRBJ1-5; TRBD1 agrees at 7 bases. With 6 bases clipped from V and 1 base from J, the junction kept 2 bases outside the gene matches. Germline-derived CDR1 and CDR2 are KGHDR and SFDVKD. The CDR3 consists of 14 residues. CDR3 DNA sequence: TGTGCCACCAGTCCGACAGGGAGCAATCAGCCCCAGCATTTT. Translation: CATSPTGSNQPQHF.

V and J are TRBV28 and TRBJ2-1; TRBD1 matches 8 bases. Losses at the gene ends were 8 bases for V and 6 bases for J; bases not matched to a gene: 15. This CDR3 is built from 16 residues. Germline V gene sequence: CDR1 MDHEN, CDR2 SYDVKM. CDR3 sequence reads: CASQGSLDREFNEQFF. The CDR3 coding sequence is TGTGCCAGCCAGGGGTCATTGGACAGGGAGTTCAATGAGCAGTTCTTC.

The sample holds many counts of this clonotype. V and J are TRBV20-1 and TRBJ2-1; D tentatively reads TRBD1 or TRBD2 (5 bases each). This CDR3 comprises 15 residues. Germline V CDR1 and CDR2: DFQATT, SNEGSKA (reference sequence). V gave up 0 bases and J gave up 8 bases, with 17 bases separating them. The CDR3 region is CSARDSGRQGDEQFF. CDR3 sequence (DNA): TGCAGTGCTAGAGATTCGGGGCGCCAAGGGGATGAGCAGTTCTTC.

This clonotype was seen repeatedly, ten times or more. The chain combines TRBV24-1 with TRBJ2-3; maybe TRBD2 (5 bases). CDR1 and CDR2 from the germline V gene are KGHDR and SFDVKD. V was pared by 0 bases and J by 7 bases, with 10 bases between. The CDR3 sequence is 14 residues long. The CDR3 loop reads CATSDLRRGNTQYF. CDR3 DNA sequence: TGTGCCACCAGTGATTTGCGGCGAGGGAATACGCAGTATTTT.

The sample holds many counts of this clonotype. The CDR3 DNA sequence: TGTGCCAGCAGCTTAGGCGGGACAGGTGTCAGGGAGACCCAGTACTTC. Translation gives CASSLGGTGVRETQYF. The V and J genes are TRBV7-9 and TRBJ2-5; 8 bases align to TRBD1. With V trimmed by 1 base and J by 5 bases, 9 bases remained unmatched. The CDR3 runs 16 residues. From germline, CDR1 is SEHNR and CDR2 FQNEAQ (reference sequence). The full variable domain, in which reference TRBV7-9 and TRBJ2-5 provide the parts outside the CDR3, is DTGVSQNPRHKITKRGQNVTFRCDPISEHNRLYWYRQTLGQGPEFLTYFQNEAQLEKSRLLSDRFSAERPKGSFSTLEIQRTEQGDSAMYLCASSLGGTGVRETQYFGPGTRLLVL.

The chain carries TRBV5-5 and TRBJ1-5, with D possibly TRBD1 on 6 matching bases. This CDR3 contains 16 residues. Germline V gene sequence: CDR1 SGHKS, CDR2 YYEKEE (reference sequence). Trimming removed 5 bases from V and 5 bases from J, with 20 bases in between. The CDR3 region has the DNA TGTGCCAGCAGTACGATGGGGGGCGAAGAACATCAGCCCCAGCATTTT. It encodes CASSTMGGEEHQPQHF.

This clonotype was recorded at least ten times. The V and J genes are TRBV29-1 and TRBJ2-5; TRBD2 aligns across 9 bases. The CDR3 contains 14 residues. The germline V gene has CDR1 SQVTM and CDR2 ANQGSEA. The V and J ends lost 4 bases and 1 base, in that order; junction bases with no gene match: 4. The CDR3 DNA is TGCAGCGTTGCCAGCGGGGGGTTCCAAGAGACCCAGTACTTC. Its translation: CSVASGGFQETQYF. Full variable domain (rest looked up from reference TRBV29-1 and TRBJ2-5): SAVISQKPSRDICQRGTSLTIQCQVDSQVTMMFWYRQQPGQSLTLIATANQGSEATYESGFVIDKFPISRPNLTFSTLTVSNMSPEDSSIYLCSVASGGFQETQYFGPGTRLLVL.

The V gene is TRBV6-2 or TRBV6-3, the J gene TRBJ1-1, with D tentatively TRBD1 (5 bases). CDR1 and CDR2 (germline): MNHEY, SVGEGT. The CDR3 covers 13 residues. V dropped 2 bases and J dropped 4 bases, with 8 bases sitting between them. The CDR3 sequence is CASSYTRVTEAFF. CDR3 coding DNA: TGTGCCAGCAGTTACACCAGGGTCACTGAAGCTTTCTTT.

As to this clonotype: A read error may be the cause here, since a much bigger clone is one base away. This chain links TRBV6-1 with TRBJ2-2; 7 bases fit TRBD2. Germline CDR1 reads MNHNS; CDR2 reads SASEGT. CDR3 length: 15 amino acids. The V gene end was trimmed by 6 bases and the J gene end by 6 bases; junction bases not matched to a gene: 10. The CDR3 DNA follows: TGTGCCAGCAGCCGGACTAGTCACGGGGCCGGGGAGCTGTTTTTT. It encodes CASSRTSHGAGELFF.

This clonotype was seen more than once but under ten times. CDR3 nucleotides: TGTGCCAGCAGCTTACGCGGAGGGGGGGCTGGCACTGAAGCTTTCTTT. As protein: CASSLRGGGAGTEAFF. The chain has TRBV11-1 and TRBJ1-1, with D maybe TRBD1 (6 bases). Germline V gives CDR1 SGHAT, CDR2 FQDESV (reference sequence). CDR3 length: 16 amino acids. V gave up 2 bases and J gave up 4 bases, with 17 bases separating them.

This clonotype was picked up many times. The chain links TRBV5-1 to TRBJ2-4, with 9 bases that match TRBD1. The CDR3 is made up of 15 amino acids. Losses at the gene ends were 3 bases for V and 8 bases for J; bases not matched to a gene: 9. The germline V gene encodes CDR1 SGHRS and CDR2 YFSETQ. CDR3 sequence: CASSSLPGQGHIQYF. The CDR3 nucleotides are TGCGCCAGCAGCTCTCTTCCGGGACAGGGACACATTCAGTACTTC. Complete variable domain (other parts from reference TRBV5-1 and TRBJ2-4): KAGVTQTPRYLIKTRGQQVTLSCSPISGHRSVSWYQQTPGQGLQFLFEYFSETQRNKGNFPGRFSGRQFSNSRSEMNVSTLELGDSALYLCASSSLPGQGHIQYFGAGTRLSVL.

This clonotype was seen at least ten times. The J gene is TRBJ2-1, the V gene TRBV28; D remains unclear. This CDR3 spans 15 amino acids. V was trimmed by 6 bases and J by 4 bases, leaving 16 bases between them. Germline V gene sequence: CDR1 MDHEN, CDR2 SYDVKM. The CDR3 is CASRPAVWGYNEQFF. As DNA, the CDR3 is TGTGCCAGCAGGCCTGCCGTCTGGGGTTACAATGAGCAGTTCTTC.

This chain connects TRBV9 to TRBJ1-1; D may be TRBD1 (5 bases). Trimming shortened V by 4 bases and J by 4 bases, and 14 bases separated the two germline ends. From germline, CDR1 is SGDLS and CDR2 YYNGEE. This CDR3 region has 14 residues. The CDR3 DNA reads TGTGCCAGCAGCCCCCAACTGGGGGTCACTGAAGCTTTCTTT. It codes for CASSPQLGVTEAFF.

A few counts support this clonotype. J is TRBJ2-7 and V is TRBV7-6; no firm D call. The germline gives CDR1 SGHVS, CDR2 FNYEAQ. The CDR3 has 15 residues. V lost 5 bases, J lost 2 bases, and 16 bases lay in between. In DNA form, the CDR3 reads TGTGCCAGCAGCCCCCACAGTTTCAAGCCCTACGAGCAGTACTTC. Amino acids: CASSPHSFKPYEQYF.